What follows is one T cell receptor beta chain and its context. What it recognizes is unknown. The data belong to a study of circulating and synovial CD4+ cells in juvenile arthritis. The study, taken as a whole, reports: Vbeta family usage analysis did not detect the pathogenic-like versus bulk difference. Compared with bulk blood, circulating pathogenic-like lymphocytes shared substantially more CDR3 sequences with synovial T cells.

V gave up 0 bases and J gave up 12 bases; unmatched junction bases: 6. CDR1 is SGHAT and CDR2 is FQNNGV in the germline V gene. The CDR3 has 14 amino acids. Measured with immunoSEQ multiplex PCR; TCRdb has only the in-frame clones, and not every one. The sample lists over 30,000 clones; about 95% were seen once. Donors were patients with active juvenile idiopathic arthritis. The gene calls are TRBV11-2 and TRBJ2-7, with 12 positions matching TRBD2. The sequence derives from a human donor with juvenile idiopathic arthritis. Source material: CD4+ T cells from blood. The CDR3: CASSLDLAGGASYF. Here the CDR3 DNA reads TGTGCCAGCAGCTTAGATCTAGCGGGGGGGGCTTCGTACTTC.